One TCR beta chain is described in this entry. The sample is drawn from a study of control samples from healthy donors and cancer patients. V was cut by 6 bases and J by 5 bases, with 16 bases left in between. The CDR3 length is 14 residues. Germline assignment: CDR1 MNHEY and CDR2 SVGAGI. Sequenced by immunoSEQ multiplex PCR; TCRdb stores in-frame clones only, minus some. Of 170,000 or so clones listed, 94% are singletons. The receptor comes from a woman under 30 in good health. The material sequenced was blood. The chain combines TRBV6-5 with TRBJ1-1; D perhaps matches TRBD1 (5 bases). The CDR3 is CASSRQITGTEAFF. Written as DNA, the CDR3 is TGTGCCAGCAGCCGACAGATCACGGGAACTGAAGCTTTCTTT.